Detailed here is one T cell receptor (beta chain). Its cognate antigen is unknown. This entry belongs to a study of OX40 agonist ivuxolimab in advanced cancers. Study-level background: Ivuxolimab, an antibody acting as an agonist of OX40 (CD134), was used to treat patients.

Trimming cost V 0 bases and J 8 bases, with 10 bases left between them. The CDR3 contains 13 residues. The germline V gene encodes CDR1 SGDLS and CDR2 YYNGEE. The protocol was immunoSEQ multiplex PCR, while the TCRdb copy is restricted to in-frame clones and leaves out a portion. This table has approximately 50,000 clones, roughly nine tenths appearing once. Points from the study as a whole: At doses 0.1 to 3.0 mg/kg, CD4+ and CD8+ clones expanded.

This sequence was found in an adult with an advanced solid tumor such as melanoma, head and neck, liver or kidney cancer. V and J are TRBV9 and TRBJ2-3; D is unresolved. This material consisted of CD4+ or CD8+ T cells sorted from blood, taken in a trial of the OX40 agonist ivuxolimab. The CDR3 is CASSVESLATQYF. Written as DNA, the CDR3 is TGTGCCAGCAGCGTAGAGTCCTTGGCTACGCAGTATTTT. Supplemented by reference TRBV9 and TRBJ2-3, the full variable domain reads DSGVTQTPKHLITATGQRVTLRCSPRSGDLSVYWYQQSLDQGLQFLIQYYNGEERAKGNILERFSAQQFPDLHSELNLSSLELGDSALYFCASSVESLATQYFGPGTRLTVL.